The 21 T cell receptor beta chains reported below all come from one sample, sequenced in a study of blood T cell repertoires in COVID-19. The protocol was immunoSEQ multiplex PCR, while the TCRdb copy is restricted to in-frame clones and leaves out a portion. The sample contains 110,000 to 150,000 clones, approximately 79% of which appear only once. Sequencing was performed on peripheral blood. All receptors come from a man aged 55 to 70 with acute or convalescent COVID-19.

This clone has only a few counts. V and J are TRBV9 and TRBJ2-1; TRBD2 matches at 7 bases. Germline CDR1 is SGDLS and CDR2 is YYNGEE. CDR3 length equals 15 residues. J gave up 8 bases and V 5 bases, and 13 bases lay outside the gene matches. This CDR3 is CASSNAGGSGDEQFF. The CDR3, as DNA: TGTGCCAGCAGTAATGCAGGCGGGAGTGGAGATGAGCAGTTCTTC.

The V gene is TRBV9, the J gene TRBJ1-1; 10 bases align to TRBD1. V lost 4 bases and J lost 2; bases outside the gene matches: 5. Germline CDR1 SGDLS, CDR2 YYNGEE. CDR3 size: 15 residues. This chain's CDR3 is CASSLWTGGNTEAFF. CDR3 DNA: TGTGCCAGCAGCCTATGGACAGGGGGAAACACTGAAGCTTTCTTT.

The genes are TRBV28 and TRBJ1-6; no definite D call. The V and J ends lost 6 bases and 16 bases respectively, with 19 bases between them. The CDR3 extends over 13 amino acids. Looked up from germline, CDR1 is MDHEN and CDR2 is SYDVKM. CDR3 loop: CASRYREPSPLHF. For the CDR3, the DNA is TGTGCCAGCAGGTACCGGGAACCTTCCCCGCTCCACTTT.

This rearrangement joins TRBV7-9 to TRBJ2-1; TRBD2 agrees at 14 bases. This CDR3 comprises 17 residues. V lost 5 bases and J lost 12; bases outside the gene matches: 15. Germline assignment: CDR1 SEHNR and CDR2 FQNEAQ (reference sequence). CDR3 in amino acids: CASSQHSGTSGSWRQFF. CDR3 in DNA: TGTGCCAGCAGCCAACACTCCGGGACTAGCGGGAGTTGGAGGCAGTTCTTC. Combining the CDR3 with reference TRBV7-9 and TRBJ2-1 gives the whole variable domain DTGVSQNPRHKITKRGQNVTFRCDPISEHNRLYWYRQTLGQGPEFLTYFQNEAQLEKSRLLSDRFSAERPKGSFSTLEIQRTEQGDSAMYLCASSQHSGTSGSWRQFFGPGTRLTVL.

This clone was seen a handful of times. J is TRBJ1-5 and V is TRBV21-1. TRBV21-1 is a recognized pseudogene. This CDR3 region has 17 residues. CDR3 nucleotides: TGTGCCAGCAGCAAAGGGTCCCCGGGAGATAGCAATCAGCCCCAGCATTTT. It is translated as CASSKGSPGDSNQPQHF.

The CDR3 DNA reads as TGTGCCAGCAGCGTAGAGCCTCTGGGGGGGCGCGGGGGCTACACCTTC. This codes for CASSVEPLGGRGGYTF. V and J are TRBV9 and TRBJ1-2; D is possibly TRBD1 (6 bases). The V end lost 0 bases, the J end lost 8 bases, and 20 bases lay between the germline ends. This CDR3 has 16 residues. Germline CDR1 SGDLS, CDR2 YYNGEE. Filled out from reference TRBV9 and TRBJ1-2, the complete variable domain reads DSGVTQTPKHLITATGQRVTLRCSPRSGDLSVYWYQQSLDQGLQFLIQYYNGEERAKGNILERFSAQQFPDLHSELNLSSLELGDSALYFCASSVEPLGGRGGYTFGSGTRLTVV.

This chain uses TRBV28 with TRBJ1-2; unclear D gene. V was trimmed by 8 bases and J by 10 bases, leaving 14 bases between them. CDR1 is MDHEN, CDR2 SYDVKM, per germline. The CDR3 has 11 residues. CDR3 sequence: CASGPRFVYTF. The CDR3, as DNA: TGTGCCAGCGGCCCACGTTTTGTCTACACCTTC.

In its sample, this clone was seen once. The chain couples TRBV3-1 (or the pseudogene TRBV3-2) to TRBJ1-5, with 7 nucleotides matching TRBD1. With V trimmed by 2 bases and J by 1 base, 8 bases remained unmatched. The CDR3 has 17 amino acids. Germline V gene lookup returns CDR1 LGHDT and CDR2 YNNKEL (reference sequence). The CDR3 coding sequence is TGTGCCAGCAGCCAAAGAACAGGGGACGTGAGCAATCAGCCCCAGCATTTT. Translation: CASSQRTGDVSNQPQHF.

This chain links TRBV7-9 with TRBJ2-3; weak D call: TRBD1 (6 bases). Trimming shortened V by 5 bases and J by 2 bases, and 17 bases separated the two germline ends. Germline loops: CDR1 SEHNR, CDR2 FQNEAQ (reference sequence). The CDR3 is made up of 16 amino acids. CDR3: CASSQRTTGPTDTQYF. CDR3 bases: TGTGCCAGCAGCCAACGTACCACAGGGCCCACAGATACGCAGTATTTT.

The chain couples TRBV6-4 to TRBJ1-2, with D possibly TRBD1 on 5 matching bases. Germline V lookup: CDR1 MRHNA, CDR2 SNTAGT. This CDR3 is 14 amino acids long. The V end lost 6 bases, the J end lost 5 bases, and 16 bases lay between the germline ends. The CDR3 DNA sequence: TGTGCCAGCAGAGAGGACACCCTGGGGTATGGCTACACCTTC. Its translation: CASREDTLGYGYTF.

The chain is built from TRBV4-2 and TRBJ1-3; no firm D call. This CDR3 spans 16 amino acids. Deletions cut 0 bases from V and 0 bases from J, with 9 bases between. Germline values: CDR1 LGHNA, CDR2 YNFKEQ. The CDR3 nucleotides are TGTGCCAGCAGCCAAGATGCCGCTAGCTCTGGAAACACCATATATTTT. It specifies CASSQDAASSGNTIYF.

The rearrangement uses TRBV5-4 and TRBJ1-4; 9 nucleotides agree with TRBD1. CDR3 length: 16 residues. The trim removed 3 bases at V and 4 bases at J, leaving 7 bases unmatched. Germline V gene data show CDR1 as SGHNT and CDR2 as YYREEE (reference sequence). The CDR3 is CASSSDRDRVNEKLFF. The DNA of the CDR3 is TGTGCCAGCAGCTCAGATCGGGACAGGGTTAATGAAAAACTGTTTTTT.

The chain combines TRBV9 with TRBJ2-3, with D perhaps matching TRBD2 (5 bases). The germline V gene encodes CDR1 SGDLS and CDR2 YYNGEE. V lost 0 bases and J lost 4, with 21 bases in between. The CDR3 is made up of 18 amino acids. The CDR3, as DNA: TGTGCCAGCAGCGTAGGCCCCGAGGGCCCAAGTGTCCCAGATACGCAGTATTTT. Translating gives CASSVGPEGPSVPDTQYF.

In this sample, this clone turned up a few times. The chain joins TRBV29-1 to TRBJ2-7, with 9 bases fitting TRBD1. This CDR3 has 13 amino acids. The germline V gene has CDR1 SQVTM and CDR2 ANQGSEA. Trimming at V came to 5 bases and at J to 5 bases, leaving 7 bases not matched to a gene. CDR3 sequence reads: CSVKGQGRHEQYF. The CDR3 nucleotides are TGCAGCGTTAAGGGACAGGGCAGGCACGAGCAGTACTTC.

The V and J genes are TRBV10-3 and TRBJ2-5; 8 bases align to TRBD1. The ends lost 7 bases at V and 1 base at J; junction bases unmatched: 5. This CDR3 comprises 14 residues. CDR1 is ENHRY and CDR2 is SYGVKD in the germline V gene. CDR3 amino acids: CAIKDREAQETQYF. The CDR3 coding sequence is TGTGCCATCAAGGACAGGGAGGCCCAAGAGACCCAGTACTTC.

This chain connects TRBV29-1 to TRBJ2-1; 12 positions match TRBD2. Trimming at V came to 6 bases and at J to 9 bases, leaving 9 bases not matched to a gene. CDR1 SQVTM and CDR2 ANQGSEA come from the germline V gene. This CDR3 spans 14 amino acids. The CDR3 is CSVVDGLAGPEQFF. The CDR3 bases are TGCAGCGTGGTAGACGGACTAGCGGGACCTGAGCAGTTCTTC.

V usage is TRBV6-4 and J usage is TRBJ1-1; D is possibly TRBD1 (6 bases). V was shortened by 3 bases and J by 1 base, with 9 bases between the two germline ends. Germline V gene sequence: CDR1 MRHNA, CDR2 SNTAGT. CDR3 size: 14 residues. The CDR3 reads CASSEGAGNTEAFF. The CDR3 DNA reads TGTGCCAGCAGTGAGGGGGCAGGGAACACTGAAGCTTTCTTT.

J is TRBJ2-5 and V is TRBV5-5; the D gene is possibly TRBD2 (7 bases). The V gene's germline CDR1 is SGHKS and CDR2 YYEKEE (reference sequence). This CDR3 region has 16 residues. The germline V and J ends were trimmed by 0 bases and 4 bases, with 16 bases remaining between them. The CDR3 reads CASSLEGLPGAETQYF. The CDR3, as DNA: TGTGCCAGCAGCTTGGAGGGACTACCGGGGGCAGAGACCCAGTACTTC.

The chain joins TRBV7-8 to TRBJ2-5; D gene uncertain. Trimming stripped 1 base from V and 0 bases from J, with 3 bases between. Germline CDR1 reads SGHVS; CDR2 reads FQNEAQ. This CDR3 contains 13 residues. The CDR3: CASSLGHQETQYF. In DNA, the CDR3 is TGTGCCAGCAGCTTAGGGCACCAAGAGACCCAGTACTTC.

The chain uses TRBV4-1 and TRBJ2-7, with D hard to call. Trimming removed 4 bases from V and 0 bases from J, with 19 bases in between. In germline, CDR1 is MGHRA, CDR2 YSYEKL. CDR3 size: 17 residues. Here the CDR3 reads CASSLVHRVESSYEQYF. Here the CDR3 DNA reads TGCGCCAGCAGCCTCGTACATCGGGTGGAGAGCTCCTACGAGCAGTACTTC.

The chain carries TRBV5-6 and TRBJ2-1, with 14 bases matching TRBD2. V lost 4 bases, J lost 0 bases, and 6 bases stayed unmatched. This CDR3 has 18 amino acids. Germline assignment: CDR1 SGHDT and CDR2 YYEEEE. Here the CDR3 DNA reads TGTGCCAGCAGCCAGACAGGGACTAGCGGGAGCTCCTACAATGAGCAGTTCTTC. Translating gives CASSQTGTSGSSYNEQFF. Full variable domain (rest looked up from reference TRBV5-6 and TRBJ2-1): DAGVTQSPTHLIKTRGQQVTLRCSPKSGHDTVSWYQQALGQGPQFIFQYYEEEERQRGNFPDRFSGHQFPNYSSELNVNALLLGDSALYLCASSQTGTSGSSYNEQFFGPGTRLTVL.